This is a list of T cell receptor beta chains from one sample in a study of CD8+CD57+ T cells in acquired aplastic anemia. Each CDR3 protein gets one entry after TCRdb re-called the reads with MiXCR. Of more than 95,000 distinct CDR3 sequences in the sample, less than 50% were seen once. The sample comprised sorted CD4+, CD8+, or CD8+CD57+ T cells (not recorded which) from PBMCs. These receptor sequences come from a human donor with aplastic anemia. The CDR3 runs from the conserved cysteine through the conserved F or W. D genes are given only for firm matches. A clone size is listed for some rows: how often the clone was seen (once, few, many), or a class if it is expanded.

clone_size j_call d_call v_call cdr3_aa cdr3_nt
- TRBJ1-2 - TRBV29-1 CSAEAWDGYTF TGCAGCGCCGAAGCATGGGATGGCTACACCTTC
- TRBJ2-7 TRBD1 TRBV19 CASSADRGYYEQYF TGTGCCAGTAGTGCGGACAGGGGCTACTACGAGCAGTACTTC
- TRBJ2-1 TRBD2 TRBV20-1 CSARAGLAGRNEQFF TGCAGTGCTAGGGCGGGACTAGCGGGACGCAATGAGCAGTTCTTC
many TRBJ2-5 - TRBV4-3 CASSLGTSQETQYF TGCGCCAGCAGCCTCGGGACTTCCCAAGAGACCCAGTACTTC
few TRBJ2-3 - TRBV24-1 CATSDWTSSTDTQYF TGTGCCACCAGTGATTGGACGTCTAGCACAGATACGCAGTATTTT
many TRBJ1-3 - TRBV3-1 CATSRLDSGNTIYF TGTGCCACCTCCCGGTTGGACTCTGGAAACACCATATATTTT
- TRBJ2-2 TRBD1 TRBV4-3 CASSRTGGTNTGELFF TGCGCCAGCAGCCGAACAGGGGGAACTAACACCGGGGAGCTGTTTTTT
- TRBJ2-2 - TRBV10-1 CAIVYGGDSVGELFF TGCGCCATAGTATACGGCGGAGATTCGGTCGGGGAGCTGTTTTTT
few TRBJ1-6 - TRBV24-1 CATSARDHRPSSYNSPLHF TGTGCCACCAGTGCTAGAGATCACAGACCAAGCTCCTATAATTCACCCCTCCACTTT
many TRBJ2-6 - TRBV9 CASSARGAPGANVLTF TGTGCCAGCAGCGCCCGGGGGGCGCCTGGGGCCAACGTCCTGACTTTC
many TRBJ2-7 TRBD2 TRBV11-2 CASSLGTSGTYEQYF TGTGCCAGCAGCTTAGGGACTAGCGGTACCTACGAGCAGTACTTC
many TRBJ2-7 TRBD1 TRBV7-2 CASRVQTGGAYEQYF TGTGCCAGCAGAGTACAGACAGGGGGCGCCTACGAGCAGTACTTC
few TRBJ1-1 - TRBV2 CASSPPCPSAEAFF TGTGCCAGCAGCCCACCCTGCCCAAGCGCTGAAGCTTTCTTT
many TRBJ1-5 TRBD1 TRBV12-3/TRBV12-4 CASRSDRSNQPQHF TGTGCCAGCAGATCGGACAGGAGCAATCAGCCCCAGCATTTT
few TRBJ1-5 - TRBV2 CASSRQGSNQPQHF TGTGCCAGCTCACGGCAGGGTAGCAATCAGCCCCAGCATTTT
many TRBJ2-7 - TRBV20-1 CSADGTEPLYEQYF TGCAGTGCTGACGGAACCGAGCCTCTCTACGAGCAGTACTTC
- TRBJ1-6 - TRBV7-2 CASSPVAAPSSPLHF TGTGCCAGCAGCCCCGTGGCAGCCCCTAGTTCACCCCTCCACTTT
- TRBJ1-1 - TRBV2 CASSEQGLTEAFF TGTGCCAGCAGTGAGCAGGGGCTGACTGAAGCTTTCTTT
few TRBJ1-5 - TRBV6-1 CASIWDPYSNQPQHF TGTGCCAGCATCTGGGACCCGTATAGCAATCAGCCCCAGCATTTT
- TRBJ2-5 - TRBV2 CASSPEGLQETQYF TGTGCCAGCTCACCGGAGGGACTTCAAGAGACCCAGTACTTC
- TRBJ2-1 - TRBV15 CATSRDGNEQFF TGTGCCACCAGCAGAGACGGGAATGAGCAGTTCTTC
- TRBJ1-6 TRBD1 TRBV6-2/TRBV6-3 CASSYGQGASPLHF TGTGCCAGCAGTTACGGACAGGGGGCTTCACCCCTCCACTTT
many TRBJ1-5 - TRBV11-3 CASSFVIHQPQHF TGTGCCAGCAGCTTTGTGATACATCAGCCCCAGCATTTT
few TRBJ2-3 TRBD2 TRBV5-1 CASSSPTPGLRGTDTQYF TGCGCCAGCAGCTCTCCTACGCCGGGACTAAGGGGCACAGATACGCAGTATTTT
- TRBJ2-2 - TRBV10-3 CAISDRGPANTGELFF TGTGCCATCAGTGACCGAGGGCCCGCGAACACCGGGGAGCTGTTTTTT
many TRBJ2-3 - TRBV4-1 CASSQAGLQDTQYF TGCGCCAGCAGCCAAGCGGGGCTACAAGATACGCAGTATTTT
- TRBJ1-1 - TRBV6-6 CASSHLSGGGTEAFF TGTGCCAGCAGTCACCTGAGCGGGGGGGGCACTGAAGCTTTCTTT
few TRBJ2-5 - TRBV5-4 CASLQFPGQETQYF TGTGCCAGCCTACAATTTCCGGGCCAAGAGACCCAGTACTTC
- TRBJ1-2 - TRBV7-2 CASSLETAYGYTF TGTGCCAGCAGCTTAGAGACGGCTTATGGCTACACCTTC
- TRBJ2-7 TRBD2 TRBV15 CATSSLRLAGNYEQYF TGTGCCACCAGCAGTTTAAGGCTAGCGGGGAACTACGAGCAGTACTTC
- TRBJ1-4 - TRBV18 CASSPYNPGTRAEKLFF TGTGCCAGCTCACCCTACAACCCCGGGACTCGTGCTGAAAAACTGTTTTTT
- TRBJ1-6 - TRBV11-2 CASSLATEPNSPLHF TGTGCCAGCAGCTTAGCCACAGAGCCGAATTCACCCCTCCACTTT
many TRBJ1-6 TRBD1 TRBV5-1 CASSLEGQGAPGSPLHF TGCGCCAGCAGCTTGGAGGGACAGGGGGCGCCGGGTTCACCCCTCCACTTT
- TRBJ2-3 - TRBV7-8 CASSVAGWSTDTQYF TGTGCCAGCAGCGTAGCCGGGTGGAGCACAGATACGCAGTATTTT
- TRBJ2-7 - TRBV7-6 CASSLAAVAYEQYF TGTGCCAGCAGCTTAGCGGCCGTAGCCTACGAGCAGTACTTC